The 5 T cell receptor beta chains presented below share a single source sample, sequenced in a study of beta chain features in type 1 diabetes. Study results and caveats: People with Type 1 diabetes carried modestly yet significantly shorter TCRB CDR3s in all four CD4+ subsets.

Their antigen targets remain unknown. Expressed TCRB transcripts were sequenced, since all the RNA that had been isolated was reverse transcribed. The repertoire was sequenced with immunoSEQ multiplex PCR; TCRdb's copy has only in-frame clones and lacks some. The sample records 150,000 to 200,000 clones, 9% being singletons. The sample consisted of central memory CD4+ T cells from blood. The receptors were sampled from a woman aged 25-40 years with type 1 diabetes.

This chain links TRBV4-1 with TRBJ1-2, with D possibly TRBD1 on 5 matching bases. Germline V gene lookup returns CDR1 MGHRA and CDR2 YSYEKL. The CDR3 contains 16 residues. V was shortened by 2 bases and J by 7 bases, with 20 bases between the two germline ends. CDR3 coding DNA: TGCGCCAGCAGCCAAAACCACCTAAATCAGGGTGGTGGCTACACCTTC. It codes for CASSQNHLNQGGGYTF.

This clone was seen only a few times. This sequence joins TRBV2 and TRBJ1-2, with 9 positions matching TRBD1. J gave up 7 bases and V 6 bases, and 12 bases lay outside the gene matches. Per the germline V gene, CDR1 is SNHLY and CDR2 is FYNNEI. This CDR3 spans 15 amino acids. The CDR3 is CASSGRTGGSSGYTF. CDR3 coding DNA: TGTGCCAGCAGCGGACGAACAGGGGGCAGCAGTGGCTACACCTTC.

This clone came up a few times. The V and J genes are TRBV18 and TRBJ2-3; TRBD1 matches 9 bases. The V gene end was trimmed by 3 bases and the J gene end by 5 bases; junction bases not matched to a gene: 6. The CDR3 is made up of 15 amino acids. Germline loops: CDR1 KGHSH, CDR2 LQKENI. Here the CDR3 reads CASSPSQGAEDTQYF. The CDR3 region has the DNA TGTGCCAGCTCACCCTCACAGGGGGCGGAAGATACGCAGTATTTT.

This rearrangement joins TRBV2 to TRBJ2-7; 7 bases match TRBD2. This CDR3 region has 14 residues. Germline trimming cut 6 bases from V and 5 bases from J; bases unmatched to any gene: 10. Germline values: CDR1 SNHLY, CDR2 FYNNEI. CDR3 sequence (DNA): TGTGCCAGCAGCGTCACGGGGGGTAGGAACGAGCAGTACTTC. This gives the protein CASSVTGGRNEQYF.

The sample holds a few counts of this clone. The V call is TRBV5-1, the J call TRBJ2-2; 10 bases agree with TRBD2. The CDR3 covers 15 residues. The trim removed 4 bases at V and 4 bases at J, leaving 4 bases unmatched. The germline V gene encodes CDR1 SGHRS and CDR2 YFSETQ. This CDR3 is CASSSGGDSTGELFF. CDR3 in DNA: TGCGCCAGCAGCAGCGGGGGGGATTCCACCGGGGAGCTGTTTTTT.